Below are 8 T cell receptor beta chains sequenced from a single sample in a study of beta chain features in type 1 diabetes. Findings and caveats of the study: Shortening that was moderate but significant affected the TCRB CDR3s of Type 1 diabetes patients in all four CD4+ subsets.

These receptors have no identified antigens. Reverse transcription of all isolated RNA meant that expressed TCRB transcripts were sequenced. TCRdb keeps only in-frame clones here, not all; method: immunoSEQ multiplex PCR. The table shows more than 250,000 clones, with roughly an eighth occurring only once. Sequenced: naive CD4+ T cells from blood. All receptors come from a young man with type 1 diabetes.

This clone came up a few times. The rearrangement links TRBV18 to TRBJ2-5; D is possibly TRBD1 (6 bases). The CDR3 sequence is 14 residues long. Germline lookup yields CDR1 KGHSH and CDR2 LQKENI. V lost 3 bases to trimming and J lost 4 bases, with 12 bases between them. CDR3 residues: CASSPPGAGETQYF. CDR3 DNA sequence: TGTGCCAGCTCACCCCCAGGGGCTGGAGAGACCCAGTACTTC.

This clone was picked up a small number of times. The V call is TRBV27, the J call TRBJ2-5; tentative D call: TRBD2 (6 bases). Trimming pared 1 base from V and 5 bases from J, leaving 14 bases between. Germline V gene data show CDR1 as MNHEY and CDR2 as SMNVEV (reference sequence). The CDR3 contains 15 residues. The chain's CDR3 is CASSLFSVGGETQYF. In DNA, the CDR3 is TGTGCCAGCAGTTTATTCTCAGTGGGGGGTGAGACCCAGTACTTC.

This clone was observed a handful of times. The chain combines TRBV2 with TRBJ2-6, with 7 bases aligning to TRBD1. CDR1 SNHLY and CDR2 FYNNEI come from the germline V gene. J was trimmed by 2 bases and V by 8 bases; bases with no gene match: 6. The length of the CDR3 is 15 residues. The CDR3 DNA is TGTGCCAGCCTTTCCGACAGGGCTGGGGCCAACGTCCTGACTTTC. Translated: CASLSDRAGANVLTF. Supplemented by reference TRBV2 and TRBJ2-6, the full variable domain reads EPEVTQTPSHQVTQMGQEVILRCVPISNHLYFYWYRQILGQKVEFLVSFYNNEISEKSEIFDDQFSVERPDGSNFTLKIRSTKLEDSAMYFCASLSDRAGANVLTFGAGSRLTVL.

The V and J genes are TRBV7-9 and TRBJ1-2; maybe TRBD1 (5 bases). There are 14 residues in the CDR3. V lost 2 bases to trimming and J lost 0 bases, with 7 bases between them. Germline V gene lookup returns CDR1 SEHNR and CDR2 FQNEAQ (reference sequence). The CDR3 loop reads CASSLQGANYGYTF. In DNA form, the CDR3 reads TGTGCCAGCAGCTTACAGGGTGCTAACTATGGCTACACCTTC.

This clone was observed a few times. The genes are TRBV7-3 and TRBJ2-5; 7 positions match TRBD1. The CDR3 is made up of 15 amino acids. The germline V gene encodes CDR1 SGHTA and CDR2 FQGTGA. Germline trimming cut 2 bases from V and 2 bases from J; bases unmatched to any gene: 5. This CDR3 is CASSLFGQVQETQYF. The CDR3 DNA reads TGTGCCAGCAGCTTATTCGGACAGGTACAAGAGACCCAGTACTTC.

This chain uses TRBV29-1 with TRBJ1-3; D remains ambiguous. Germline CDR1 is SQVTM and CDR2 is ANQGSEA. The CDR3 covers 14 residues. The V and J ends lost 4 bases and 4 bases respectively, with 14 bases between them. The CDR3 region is CSVVQNGLGNTIYF. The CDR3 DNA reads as TGCAGCGTTGTCCAAAACGGACTCGGAAACACCATATATTTT.

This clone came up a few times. The chain's CDR3 is CASRGAGGHNEQFF. CDR3 nucleotide sequence: TGTGCCAGCAGAGGAGCGGGGGGACACAATGAGCAGTTCTTC. The J gene is TRBJ2-1, the V gene TRBV28, with 9 bases that match TRBD2. Germline CDR1 and CDR2: MDHEN and SYDVKM. The CDR3 spans 14 residues. Trimming at V came to 6 bases and at J to 5 bases, leaving 5 bases not matched to a gene.

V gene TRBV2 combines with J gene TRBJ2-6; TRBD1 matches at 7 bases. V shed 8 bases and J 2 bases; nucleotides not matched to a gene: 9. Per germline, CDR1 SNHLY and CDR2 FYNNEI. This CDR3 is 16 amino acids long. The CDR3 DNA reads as TGTGCCAGCCCCCAAGGAACAGGGGCTGGGGCCAACGTCCTGACTTTC. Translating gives CASPQGTGAGANVLTF. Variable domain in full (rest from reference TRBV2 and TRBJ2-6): EPEVTQTPSHQVTQMGQEVILRCVPISNHLYFYWYRQILGQKVEFLVSFYNNEISEKSEIFDDQFSVERPDGSNFTLKIRSTKLEDSAMYFCASPQGTGAGANVLTFGAGSRLTVL.